These 9 T cell receptor beta chains share one sample of origin, sequenced in a study of blood T cell repertoires in COVID-19. Only in-frame clones appear in the TCRdb table, and some are missing; sequencing was by immunoSEQ multiplex PCR. The sample records about 130,000 clones, 75% to 85% being singletons. Material: peripheral blood. The origin of the receptors is a woman between 50 and 59 years old with acute or convalescent COVID-19.

This clone came up once. V is TRBV19 and J is TRBJ1-2, with D hard to call. The CDR3 extends over 12 amino acids. Trimming left V 4 bases short and J 8 bases short, with 11 bases between. Germline V gives CDR1 LNHDA, CDR2 SQIVND (reference sequence). CDR3 DNA: TGTGCCAGTAGTAGGCAGGATGGCGGCTACACCTTC. The encoded protein is CASSRQDGGYTF.

The CDR3 DNA sequence: TGTGCCAGCAGCTTAGGAGCCTACAATGAGCAGTTCTTC. It translates to CASSLGAYNEQFF. J is TRBJ2-1 and V is TRBV11-2, with D unclear. With 1 base removed from V and 2 bases from J, the gap between germline ends came to 3 bases. The CDR3 sequence is 13 residues long. Germline values: CDR1 SGHAT, CDR2 FQNNGV.

The CDR3: CASSQEASGSSYNEQFF. The DNA of the CDR3 is TGTGCCAGCAGCCAAGAGGCTAGCGGGAGCTCCTACAATGAGCAGTTCTTC. V gene TRBV3-1 (or the pseudogene TRBV3-2) combines with J gene TRBJ2-1, with 10 nucleotides matching TRBD2. The CDR3 loop spans 17 amino acids. After removal of 0 bases from V and 0 bases from J, the junction contained 2 bases not matched to a gene. CDR1 is LGHDT, CDR2 YNNKEL, per germline (reference sequence).

This clone showed up just once. V and J are TRBV5-1 and TRBJ1-2; TRBD1 aligns across 7 bases. Germline CDR1 reads SGHRS; CDR2 reads YFSETQ. V lost 5 bases to trimming and J lost 6 bases; unmatched junction nucleotides: 10. The CDR3 is made up of 14 amino acids. The CDR3 loop is CASSWDSGWDGYTF. The CDR3 region has the DNA TGCGCCAGCAGTTGGGACAGCGGATGGGATGGCTACACCTTC.

The rearrangement uses TRBV5-1 and TRBJ2-3, with D possibly matching TRBD2 (6 bases). Germline V lookup: CDR1 SGHRS, CDR2 YFSETQ. V shed 4 bases and J shed 2 bases, with 17 bases lying between them. CDR3 length: 16 amino acids. The CDR3 DNA is TGCGCCAGCAGCCTGGAGGGGCCTCGTACCACAGATACGCAGTATTTT. Translating gives CASSLEGPRTTDTQYF.

In its sample, this clone was seen once. This chain links TRBV28 with TRBJ1-6; no firm D call. V lost 2 bases and J 5 bases, leaving 10 bases between the germline ends. This CDR3 is 15 amino acids long. Germline CDR1 MDHEN, CDR2 SYDVKM. CDR3 residues: CASSLVRGDNSPLHF. The CDR3 DNA follows: TGTGCCAGCAGTTTAGTCCGGGGAGATAATTCACCCCTCCACTTT. The full variable domain, its missing parts supplied by reference TRBV28 and TRBJ1-6, is DVKVTQSSRYLVKRTGEKVFLECVQDMDHENMFWYRQDPGLGLRLIYFSYDVKMKEKGDIPEGYSVSREKKERFSLILESASTNQTSMYLCASSLVRGDNSPLHFGNGTRLTVT.

The genes are TRBV27 and TRBJ2-1; a possible D gene is TRBD2 (6 bases). Trimming left V 6 bases short and J 0 bases short, with 15 bases between. Germline CDR1 is MNHEY and CDR2 is SMNVEV (reference sequence). There are 16 residues in the CDR3. CDR3 residues: CASSVTSFSSYNEQFF. The DNA for the CDR3 is TGTGCCAGCAGCGTAACTAGCTTCAGCTCCTACAATGAGCAGTTCTTC.

The chain recombines TRBV18 with TRBJ2-7; 7 bases line up with TRBD1. Trimming took 2 bases from V and 2 from J; bases not matched to a gene: 3. Germline V CDR1 and CDR2: KGHSH, LQKENI. The CDR3 runs to 14 residues. CDR3 protein: CASSPDRATYEQYF. The CDR3 DNA sequence: TGTGCCAGCTCACCAGACAGGGCTACCTACGAGCAGTACTTC.

This clone was detected only once. This chain uses TRBV19 with TRBJ1-2, with 7 bases aligning to TRBD1. This CDR3 spans 12 amino acids. V shed 6 bases and J 4 bases; nucleotides not matched to a gene: 2. Germline V CDR1 and CDR2: LNHDA, SQIVND (reference sequence). The chain's CDR3 is CASSRDSYGYTF. The CDR3 DNA reads TGTGCCAGTAGCCGGGACAGCTATGGCTACACCTTC.